These 11 T cell receptor beta chains were sequenced from one sample in a study of T cell responses to AZD1222 COVID-19 vaccine. TCRdb's copy holds only in-frame clones and misses some; the assay was immunoSEQ multiplex PCR. The table records some 80,000 clones, about 84% of them present only once. Sample: peripheral blood, taken on day 0 of AZD1222 vaccination. The source is an adult in good health.

The chain couples TRBV27 to TRBJ2-7; D is tentatively TRBD1 or TRBD2 (5 bases each). Per the germline V gene, CDR1 is MNHEY and CDR2 is SMNVEV (reference sequence). Trimming pared 2 bases from V and 6 bases from J, leaving 14 bases between. The CDR3 runs to 14 residues. The CDR3 loop reads CASSLEGRVGEQYF. In DNA, the CDR3 is TGTGCCAGCAGTTTAGAGGGCAGGGTGGGCGAGCAGTACTTC.

The CDR3 region has the DNA TGTGCCTGGACTCCCGGGCCAGGGGGCAGGTATGGGGCCAACGTCCTGACTTTC. Translated, it gives CAWTPGPGGRYGANVLTF. V usage is TRBV30 and J usage is TRBJ2-6; 8 bases agree with TRBD1. Germline V gene data show CDR1 as GTSNPN and CDR2 as SVGIG (reference sequence). Unmatched junction bases numbered 14, after V lost 4 bases and J lost 3 bases. This CDR3 is 18 amino acids long.

This clone was observed a single time. The chain carries TRBV5-6 and TRBJ1-4, with TRBD1 as a possible D gene (5 bases). The germline V gene has CDR1 SGHDT and CDR2 YYEEEE. The CDR3 spans 15 residues. V gave up 2 bases and J gave up 4 bases, with 12 bases separating them. CDR3 region: CASSLVGQGNEKLFF. CDR3 nucleotide sequence: TGTGCCAGCAGCTTAGTAGGGCAGGGTAATGAAAAACTGTTTTTT.

The J gene is TRBJ2-3, the V gene TRBV4-1; D is unresolved. V lost 1 base and J lost 4, with 9 bases in between. Per germline, CDR1 MGHRA and CDR2 YSYEKL. This CDR3 comprises 14 residues. As DNA, the CDR3 is TGCGCCAGCAGCCAAGTAGGGCTGGCAGATACGCAGTATTTT. Translated: CASSQVGLADTQYF.

This clone was recorded only once. The chain recombines TRBV15 with TRBJ2-1; 10 bases are shared with TRBD1. Losses at the gene ends were 3 bases for V and 7 bases for J; bases not matched to a gene: 9. From germline, CDR1 is LNHNV and CDR2 YYDKDF (reference sequence). This CDR3 contains 16 residues. This CDR3 is CATSSGGGTGDNEQFF. As DNA, the CDR3 is TGTGCCACCAGCAGTGGAGGGGGGACAGGGGATAATGAGCAGTTCTTC.

The V and J genes are TRBV27 and TRBJ1-2; no clear D. Germline V gene sequence: CDR1 MNHEY, CDR2 SMNVEV (reference sequence). CDR3 length: 14 residues. The V end lost 0 bases, the J end lost 5 bases, and 10 bases lay between the germline ends. The CDR3 DNA reads as TGTGCCAGCAGTTTATCTTCGCCCGCGTATGGCTACACCTTC. Protein product: CASSLSSPAYGYTF.

The chain carries TRBV10-3 and TRBJ2-1; tentatively, D is TRBD2 (6 bases). The CDR3 covers 16 residues. Germline V gene data show CDR1 as ENHRY and CDR2 as SYGVKD. V shed 0 bases and J shed 9 bases, with 18 bases lying between them. CDR3 nucleotide sequence: TGTGCCATCAGTGAGTCCCAAGCGGCCGGAGGGGTTGAGCAGTTCTTC. It specifies CAISESQAAGGVEQFF.

J is TRBJ1-5 and V is TRBV18; tentative D call: TRBD1 (5 bases). The CDR3 sequence is 14 residues long. The germline V and J ends were trimmed by 2 bases and 5 bases, with 10 bases remaining between them. Per germline, CDR1 KGHSH and CDR2 LQKENI. The CDR3 coding sequence is TGTGCCAGCTCACCATGGGGGGGGGATCAGCCCCAGCATTTT. This translates into CASSPWGGDQPQHF.

This chain links TRBV19 with TRBJ2-2, with TRBD1 as a possible D gene (6 bases). Trimming shortened V by 5 bases and J by 5 bases, and 15 bases separated the two germline ends. The CDR3 is 15 amino acids. Looked up from germline, CDR1 is LNHDA and CDR2 is SQIVND (reference sequence). The CDR3 coding sequence is TGTGCCAGTAGTCGTCAGGGGAGAGAGACCGGGGAGCTGTTTTTT. Translated: CASSRQGRETGELFF. Supplemented by reference TRBV19 and TRBJ2-2, the full variable domain reads DGGITQSPKYLFRKEGQNVTLSCEQNLNHDAMYWYRQDPGQGLRLIYYSQIVNDFQKGDIAEGYSVSREKKESFPLTVTSAQKNPTAFYLCASSRQGRETGELFFGEGSRLTVL.

This chain joins TRBV4-2 and TRBJ2-7; D gene ambiguous. Germline V lookup: CDR1 LGHNA, CDR2 YNFKEQ. The CDR3 is 18 amino acids. Trimming removed 1 base from V and 0 bases from J, with 19 bases in between. CDR3 sequence: CASSQGVGTPLGSYEQYF. CDR3 nucleotide sequence: TGTGCCAGCAGCCAAGGGGTAGGAACCCCGTTAGGCTCCTACGAGCAGTACTTC.

This clone was seen a handful of times. The chain links TRBV2 to TRBJ1-3; D is uncertain. V dropped 1 base and J dropped 4 bases, with 5 bases sitting between them. The germline V gene has CDR1 SNHLY and CDR2 FYNNEI. The CDR3 is 13 amino acids. In nucleotides, the CDR3 is TGTGCCAGCAGTGAAGAGAGGGGAAACACCATATATTTT. Amino acid sequence: CASSEERGNTIYF.